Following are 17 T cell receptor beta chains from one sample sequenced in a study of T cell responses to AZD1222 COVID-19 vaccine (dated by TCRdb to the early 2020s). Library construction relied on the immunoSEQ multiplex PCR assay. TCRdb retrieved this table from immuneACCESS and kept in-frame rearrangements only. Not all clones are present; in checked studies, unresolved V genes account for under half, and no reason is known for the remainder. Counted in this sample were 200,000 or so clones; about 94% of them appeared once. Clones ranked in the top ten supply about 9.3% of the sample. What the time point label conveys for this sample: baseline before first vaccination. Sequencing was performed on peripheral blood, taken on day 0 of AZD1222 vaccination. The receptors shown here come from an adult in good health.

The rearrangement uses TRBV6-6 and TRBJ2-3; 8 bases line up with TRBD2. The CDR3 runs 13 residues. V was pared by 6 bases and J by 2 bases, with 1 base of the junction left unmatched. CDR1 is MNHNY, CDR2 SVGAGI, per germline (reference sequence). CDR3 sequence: CASSGLATDTQYF. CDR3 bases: TGTGCCAGCAGCGGACTAGCCACAGATACGCAGTATTTT.

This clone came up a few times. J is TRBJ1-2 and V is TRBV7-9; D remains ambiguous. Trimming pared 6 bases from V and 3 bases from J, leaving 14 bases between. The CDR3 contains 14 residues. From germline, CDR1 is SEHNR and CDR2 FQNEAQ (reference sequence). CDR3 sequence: CASRGGDRYYGYTF. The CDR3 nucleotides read TGTGCCAGCAGGGGCGGGGATCGCTACTATGGCTACACCTTC. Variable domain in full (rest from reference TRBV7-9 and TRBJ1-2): DTGVSQNPRHKITKRGQNVTFRCDPISEHNRLYWYRQTLGQGPEFLTYFQNEAQLEKSRLLSDRFSAERPKGSFSTLEIQRTEQGDSAMYLCASRGGDRYYGYTFGSGTRLTVV.

The CDR3 here is CASSPGQGGTDTQYF. The CDR3 nucleotides read TGTGCCAGCTCACCAGGACAGGGGGGTACAGATACGCAGTATTTT. J is TRBJ2-3 and V is TRBV18; TRBD1 matches 10 bases. From germline, CDR1 is KGHSH and CDR2 LQKENI. The CDR3 has 15 amino acids. V gave up 2 bases and J gave up 3 bases; unmatched junction bases: 2.

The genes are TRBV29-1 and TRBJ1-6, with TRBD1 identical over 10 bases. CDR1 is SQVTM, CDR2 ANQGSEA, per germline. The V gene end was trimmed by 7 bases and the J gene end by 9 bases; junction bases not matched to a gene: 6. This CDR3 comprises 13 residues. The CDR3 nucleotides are TGCAGCGCCGGGACAGGGGATAGTTCACCCCTCCACTTT. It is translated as CSAGTGDSSPLHF. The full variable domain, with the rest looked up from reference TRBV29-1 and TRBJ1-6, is SAVISQKPSRDICQRGTSLTIQCQVDSQVTMMFWYRQQPGQSLTLIATANQGSEATYESGFVIDKFPISRPNLTFSTLTVSNMSPEDSSIYLCSAGTGDSSPLHFGNGTRLTVT.

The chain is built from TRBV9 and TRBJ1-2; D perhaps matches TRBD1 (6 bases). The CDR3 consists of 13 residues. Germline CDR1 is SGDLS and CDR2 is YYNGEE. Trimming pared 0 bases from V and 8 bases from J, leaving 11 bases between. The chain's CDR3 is CASSVGGARGYTF. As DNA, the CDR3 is TGTGCCAGCAGCGTAGGGGGGGCGAGAGGCTACACCTTC.

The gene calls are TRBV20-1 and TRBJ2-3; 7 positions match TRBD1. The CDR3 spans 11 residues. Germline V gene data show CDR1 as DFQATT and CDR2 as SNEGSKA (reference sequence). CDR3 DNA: TGCAGACAGGGGAGCACAGATACGCAGTATTTT. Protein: CRQGSTDTQYF.

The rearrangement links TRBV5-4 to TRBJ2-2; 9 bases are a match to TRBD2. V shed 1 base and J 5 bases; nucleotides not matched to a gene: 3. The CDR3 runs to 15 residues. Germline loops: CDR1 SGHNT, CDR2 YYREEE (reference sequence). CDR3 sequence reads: CASSLPSGRTGELFF. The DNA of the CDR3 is TGTGCCAGCAGCTTGCCCAGCGGGAGGACCGGGGAGCTGTTTTTT. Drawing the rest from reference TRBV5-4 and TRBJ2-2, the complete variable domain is ETGVTQSPTHLIKTRGQQVTLRCSSQSGHNTVSWYQQALGQGPQFIFQYYREEENGRGNFPPRFSGLQFPNYSSELNVNALELDDSALYLCASSLPSGRTGELFFGEGSRLTVL.

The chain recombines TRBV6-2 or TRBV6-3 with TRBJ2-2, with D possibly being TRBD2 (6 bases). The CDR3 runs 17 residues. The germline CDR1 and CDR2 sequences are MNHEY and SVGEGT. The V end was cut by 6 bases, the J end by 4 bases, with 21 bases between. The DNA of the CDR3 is TGTGCCAGCAGCCCTCCCGGGGGACGGACCATCACCGGGGAGCTGTTTTTT. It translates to CASSPPGGRTITGELFF.

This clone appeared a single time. DNA of the CDR3: TGCGCCAGCAGCCCCCGGGCCTCCACAGATACGCAGTATTTT. Residues: CASSPRASTDTQYF. This rearrangement joins TRBV4-3 to TRBJ2-3, with unresolved D. There are 14 residues in the CDR3. CDR1 is LGHNA and CDR2 is YSLEER in the germline V gene. V was pared by 4 bases and J by 2 bases, with 10 bases between.

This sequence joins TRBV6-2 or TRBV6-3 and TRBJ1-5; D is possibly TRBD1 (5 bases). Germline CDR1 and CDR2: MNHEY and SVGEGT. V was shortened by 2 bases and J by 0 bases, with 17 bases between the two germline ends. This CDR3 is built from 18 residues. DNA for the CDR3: TGTGCCAGCAGTTACACCTCCGGGACGGGAATTAGCAATCAGCCCCAGCATTTT. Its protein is CASSYTSGTGISNQPQHF.

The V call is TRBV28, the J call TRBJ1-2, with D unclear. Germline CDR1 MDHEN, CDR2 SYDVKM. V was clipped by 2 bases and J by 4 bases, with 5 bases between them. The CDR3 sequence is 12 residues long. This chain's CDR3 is CASSLVTYGYTF. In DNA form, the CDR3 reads TGTGCCAGCAGTTTAGTGACCTATGGCTACACCTTC.

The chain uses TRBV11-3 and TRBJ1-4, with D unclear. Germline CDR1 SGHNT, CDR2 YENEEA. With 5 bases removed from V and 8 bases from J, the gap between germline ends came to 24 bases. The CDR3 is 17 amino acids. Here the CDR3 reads CASSLYPPLGPVEKLFF. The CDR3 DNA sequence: TGTGCCAGCAGCCTATATCCCCCCCTAGGCCCCGTAGAAAAACTGTTTTTT.

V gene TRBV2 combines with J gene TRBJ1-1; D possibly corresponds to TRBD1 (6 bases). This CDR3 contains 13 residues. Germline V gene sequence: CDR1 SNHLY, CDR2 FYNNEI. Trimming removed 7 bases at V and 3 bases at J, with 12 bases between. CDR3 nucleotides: TGTGCCAGCACCACCGGGGGGCACACTGAAGCTTTCTTT. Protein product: CASTTGGHTEAFF.

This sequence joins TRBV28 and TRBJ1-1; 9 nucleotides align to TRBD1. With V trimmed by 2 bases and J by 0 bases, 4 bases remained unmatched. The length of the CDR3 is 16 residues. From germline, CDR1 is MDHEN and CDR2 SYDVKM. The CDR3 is CASSLRGQGVNTEAFF. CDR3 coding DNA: TGTGCCAGCAGTTTAAGGGGACAGGGAGTGAACACTGAAGCTTTCTTT.

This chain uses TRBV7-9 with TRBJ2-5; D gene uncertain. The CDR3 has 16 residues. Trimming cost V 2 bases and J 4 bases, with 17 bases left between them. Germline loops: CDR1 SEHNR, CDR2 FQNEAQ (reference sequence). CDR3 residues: CASSLWSGRIGETQYF. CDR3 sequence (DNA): TGTGCCAGCAGCTTATGGAGTGGTAGGATCGGAGAGACCCAGTACTTC.

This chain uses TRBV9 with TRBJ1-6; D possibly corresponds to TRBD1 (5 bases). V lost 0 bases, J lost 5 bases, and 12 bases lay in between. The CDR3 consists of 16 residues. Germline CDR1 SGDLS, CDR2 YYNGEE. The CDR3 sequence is CASSVGGGDDNSPLHF. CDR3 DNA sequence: TGTGCCAGCAGCGTAGGGGGGGGAGACGATAATTCACCCCTCCACTTT.

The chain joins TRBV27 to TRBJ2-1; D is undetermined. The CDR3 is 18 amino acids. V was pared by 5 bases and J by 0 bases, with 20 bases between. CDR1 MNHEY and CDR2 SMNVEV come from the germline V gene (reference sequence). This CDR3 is CASSPPPGDQSSYNEQFF. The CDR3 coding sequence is TGTGCCAGCAGTCCACCCCCGGGCGATCAGAGCTCCTACAATGAGCAGTTCTTC.